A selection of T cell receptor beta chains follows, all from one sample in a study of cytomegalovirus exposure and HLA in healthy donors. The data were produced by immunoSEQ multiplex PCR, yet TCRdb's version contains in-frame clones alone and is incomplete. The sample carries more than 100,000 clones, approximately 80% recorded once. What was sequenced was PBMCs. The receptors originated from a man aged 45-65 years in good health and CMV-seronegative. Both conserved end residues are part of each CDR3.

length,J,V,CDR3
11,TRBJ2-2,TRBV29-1,CSVGRGGELFF
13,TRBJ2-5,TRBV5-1,CASSPMTEETQYF
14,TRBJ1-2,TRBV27,CASSPTRVSYGYTF
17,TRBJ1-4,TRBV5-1,CASSRQGAPATNEKLFF
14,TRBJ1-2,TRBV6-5,CASSQRTANYGYPF
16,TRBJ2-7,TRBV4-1,CASSQEGRPPYHEQYF
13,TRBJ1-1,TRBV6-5,CASSYRRQGEAFF
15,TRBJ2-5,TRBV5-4,CASSPLTSGPGTQYF
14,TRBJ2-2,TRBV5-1,CASSFQGNTGELFF
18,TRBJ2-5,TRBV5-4,CASSSLQRAGGRQETQYF
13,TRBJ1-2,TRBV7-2,CASSQVGAYGYTF
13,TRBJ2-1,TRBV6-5,CASSLLAGGEQFF
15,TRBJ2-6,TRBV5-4,CAGGDRSSGANVLTF
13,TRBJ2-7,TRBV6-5,CASSRDRGYEQYF
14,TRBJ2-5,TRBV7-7,CASSLGQGSSPPYF
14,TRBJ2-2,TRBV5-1,CASGITGNTGELFF
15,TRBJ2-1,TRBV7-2,CASSQGLASYNEQFF
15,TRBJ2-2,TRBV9,CASSSLGKEAGELFF
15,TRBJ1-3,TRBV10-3,CATRPLDYRGNTIYF
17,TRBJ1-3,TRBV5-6,CASSLPSAPLSGNTIYF
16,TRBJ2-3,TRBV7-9,CASSPGLADYTDTQYF
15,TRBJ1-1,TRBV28,CASSSAQGSWTEAFF
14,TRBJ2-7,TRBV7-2,CASSLGESSYEQYF
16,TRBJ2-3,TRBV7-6,CASSSPTSGGADTQYF
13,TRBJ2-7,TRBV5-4,CASSLDRGYEQYF
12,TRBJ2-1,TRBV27,CASSEARDEQFF
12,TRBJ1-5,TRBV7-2,CASSLDSKPQHF
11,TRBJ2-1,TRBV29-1,CSVDSWSEQFF
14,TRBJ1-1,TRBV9,CASSVRSGSAEAFF
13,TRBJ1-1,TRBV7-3,CASRQGAHTEAFF
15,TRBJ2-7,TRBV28,CASGSGNSIFYEQYF
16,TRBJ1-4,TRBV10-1,CASSESKSGGNEKLFF
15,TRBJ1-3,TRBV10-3,CAISEFGKRGNTIYF
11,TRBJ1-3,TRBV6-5,CASSNINTIYF
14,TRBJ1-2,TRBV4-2,CASSQEGGDYGYTF
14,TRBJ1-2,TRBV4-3,CASSREPGNYGYTF
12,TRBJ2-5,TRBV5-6,CASSLNRGEQYF
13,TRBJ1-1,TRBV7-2,CASSLLRRTEAFF
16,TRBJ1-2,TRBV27,CASSPRGSTGAFSYPF
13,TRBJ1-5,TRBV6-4,CASSSQRDQPQHF
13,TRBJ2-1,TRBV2,CASTAGGLREQFF
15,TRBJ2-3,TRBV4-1,CPSSQDFRGGDTQYF
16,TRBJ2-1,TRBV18,CASSPPTGERLNEQFF
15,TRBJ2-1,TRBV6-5,CASSGPGQAVQEQFF
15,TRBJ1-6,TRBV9,CASSVTVAHNSPLHF